This TCR beta chain was obtained from a study of blood T cells in healthy people across ages. Overall study results and limits: Measured against age, TCR beta diversity per million T cells decreased in a roughly linear manner.

Comments on this clonotype: Its antigen is undetermined.

A sample-barcoded 5' primer and a J-beta primer mix were used in a second PCR of roughly 7 to 11 cycles. Carrying 12 random nucleotides, a template-switch adaptor labeled each individual cDNA molecule. TCRdb analysed the 5' RACE reads with MiXCR anew, one entry per CDR3 protein. Of 1.5 million or so distinct CDR3 sequences listed, roughly 43% were seen once; the top ten hold around 4%. Germline V gene data show CDR1 as DFQATT and CDR2 as SNEGSKA (reference sequence). The CDR3 totals 14 residues. The J segment lost 4 bases and the V segment lost 4 bases, leaving 7 bases of the junction unmatched. This receptor was obtained from a woman between 18 and 29 years old in good health. This rearrangement joins TRBV20-1 to TRBJ2-7, with 10 bases matching TRBD2. Sample: blood. CDR3: CSAKAGGLGYEQYF. The CDR3 bases are TGCAGTGCTAAAGCGGGGGGGCTTGGGTACGAGCAGTACTTC.